This T cell receptor beta chain was captured by sequencing in a study of OX40 agonist ivuxolimab in advanced cancers. Study-level information: Dose-escalation subjects each had hepatocellular carcinoma, melanoma, renal cell or head and neck cancer.

With respect to this clone: What it binds is not known.

Findings and limits, study-wide: There were also nonresponders showing low normalized T-cell clonal expansion. The antigens recognized by the expanded peripheral T cells, that is their antigen specificity, were not determined.

The table came from immunoSEQ multiplex PCR; TCRdb's copy has only in-frame clones and leaves some out. This table has 50,000 to 70,000 clones, roughly 81% appearing once. V dropped 4 bases and J dropped 8; count of bases not matched to a gene: 5. CDR1 and CDR2 from the germline V gene are SGHTA and FQGNSA. This CDR3 comprises 14 residues. This sequence was found in an adult with an advanced solid tumor such as melanoma, head and neck, liver or kidney cancer. Sequenced here: CD4+ or CD8+ T cells sorted from blood, sampled in a trial of the OX40 agonist ivuxolimab. The chain combines TRBV7-2 with TRBJ1-4; the match to TRBD1 covers 9 bases. The CDR3 spells CASSYRGRGEKLFF. CDR3 coding DNA: TGTGCCAGCAGCTACAGGGGGCGGGGAGAAAAACTGTTTTTT.